This T cell receptor (beta chain) is from a study of T-cell memory formation after mild COVID-19. Notes on the study in general: The pre-infection memory compartment contained some responding clones, suggesting cross-reactive memory joined.

Comments on this clonotype: Its specificity is not known. An end of the junction does not agree with germline; a read error may underlie this.

Sample barcodes and UMIs were carried by the TCR alpha and TCR beta cDNA libraries that 5'RACE generated with constant-segment primers. TCRdb processed the 5' RACE reads anew with MiXCR; each CDR3 protein has one entry. This sample has about 450,000 distinct CDR3 sequences, with 20% to 25% found just once. CDR1 and CDR2 from the germline V gene are SQVTM and ANQGSEA. CDR3 length equals 10 residues. The TCR sequence derives from an adult woman who had mild COVID-19 (a few samples of this study predate the infection). Cell type and time point are not known. Sample: PBMCs or a T cell subset sorted from them (not recorded which). The chain combines TRBV29-1 with TRBJ2-1, with a weak D call TRBD1 (5 bases). The CDR3 DNA sequence: TGTGGGGCAGGCTACAATGAGCAGTTCTTC. Amino acids: CGAGYNEQFF.